Reported below is one TCR beta chain. Its specificity is not known. The sample belongs to a study of cytomegalovirus exposure and HLA in healthy donors. Study observations and caveats: In a later analysis, productive TCRs from donors in an Asian-associated ancestry cluster reportedly carried fewer N-insertions than the cohort mean.

Use of 60 Vbeta and 13 Jbeta primers characterized the PCR. Profiling relied on immunoSEQ multiplex PCR, and the TCRdb table lists in-frame clones only, not all of them. The table lists around 140,000 clones, with approximately 1.5% in the top ten. Germline V gene data show CDR1 as WSHSY and CDR2 as SAAADI. V shed 5 bases and J 7 bases; nucleotides not matched to a gene: 8. This CDR3 has 14 residues. The receptor was derived from a woman aged 40-49 years in good health and CMV-seronegative. Material for sequencing was PBMCs. J is TRBJ1-5 and V is TRBV10-2; 7 positions agree with TRBD1. The CDR3 loop reads CASSLNRGGQPQHF. The CDR3 nucleotides read TGCGCCAGCAGTCTTAACAGGGGCGGACAGCCCCAGCATTTT.